Below, one TCR beta chain is given with its context. Its antigen is not identified. The V gene lost 2 bases and the J gene lost 1 base, with 4 bases spanning the gap. The CDR3 covers 13 residues. The germline V gene encodes CDR1 MRHNA and CDR2 SNTAGT. This sample was taken from a study of T cell repertoires in cytomegalovirus infection. Study observations and caveats: There were carriers of CMV plus the relevant HLA, and cumulative public TCR beta family frequency identified them.

MiXCR, run by TCRdb on the reads, gives a single entry per CDR3 protein. Counted here are 230,000 or so distinct CDR3 sequences, 15% to 20% occurring once; the ten biggest clones make up less than 60%. The sample taken for sequencing was CD8+ T cells from PBMCs. The sequence came from a human donor in good health (CMV status not recorded). Some clones in this sample may be carry-over from other donors' samples. The chain uses TRBV6-4 and TRBJ2-3; unclear D gene. Here the CDR3 reads CASSDEGTDTQYF. The CDR3 DNA reads as TGTGCCAGCAGTGACGAGGGCACAGATACGCAGTATTTT.